The 31 T cell receptor beta chains listed next were all sequenced from one sample in a study of blood T cell repertoires in COVID-19 (dated by TCRdb to 2020 to 2022). Library construction relied on the immunoSEQ multiplex PCR assay. The source is immuneACCESS, and TCRdb retained only in-frame sequences with V and J called. Part of the clones is not carried over; for the studies checked, unresolved V genes explain less than half of this, and the remainder is unexplained. In all, the sample holds a few hundred thousand clones, and 80% to 90% of those were seen once. The top ten constitute roughly 10% of the sample. Sequencing was carried out using peripheral blood. These receptors were obtained from a woman aged 70-85 years with COVID-19, enrolled during active disease.

This rearrangement joins TRBV5-4 to TRBJ2-7, with 8 bases that match TRBD1. There are 14 residues in the CDR3. After removal of 4 bases from V and 0 bases from J, the junction contained 3 bases not matched to a gene. Germline lookup yields CDR1 SGHNT and CDR2 YYREEE (reference sequence). This CDR3 is CASSKQGASYEQYF. The CDR3 region has the DNA TGTGCCAGCAGCAAGCAGGGGGCCTCCTACGAGCAGTACTTC.

The chain is built from TRBV9 and TRBJ2-5, with unresolved D. CDR1 and CDR2 (germline): SGDLS, YYNGEE. The CDR3 length is 17 residues. Trimming stripped 0 bases from V and 0 bases from J, with 15 bases between. CDR3 sequence: CASSVGARSQYQETQYF. The CDR3, as DNA: TGTGCCAGCAGCGTAGGTGCTCGTTCCCAGTACCAAGAGACCCAGTACTTC.

The gene calls are TRBV27 and TRBJ1-1, with TRBD1 matching over 7 bases. The CDR3 length is 15 residues. Germline assignment: CDR1 MNHEY and CDR2 SMNVEV (reference sequence). Trimming at V came to 5 bases and at J to 4 bases, leaving 10 bases not matched to a gene. The CDR3 DNA reads as TGTGCCAGCAGTACCATGGGGACAGTCAGCACTGAAGCTTTCTTT. Protein product: CASSTMGTVSTEAFF.

The chain has TRBV21-1 and TRBJ2-1; the tabulated D call, TRBD1, remains unverified against the DNA. TRBV21-1 is given as a pseudogene. The CDR3 is 23 residues long. This CDR3 reads CASSKESSHHHRQGDSAYNEQFF. Written as DNA, the CDR3 is TGTGCCAGCAGCAAAGAGTCTTCCCATCACCACCGACAGGGTGATTCGGCTTACAATGAGCAGTTCTTC.

CDR3 region: CASSVSMGLAGYTGELFF. For the CDR3, the DNA is TGTGCCAGCAGCGTCTCGATGGGACTAGCGGGATACACCGGGGAGCTGTTTTTT. The gene calls are TRBV9 and TRBJ2-2; 13 bases line up with TRBD2. Unmatched junction bases numbered 7, after V lost 2 bases and J lost 3 bases. Per germline, CDR1 SGDLS and CDR2 YYNGEE. The CDR3 runs 18 residues.

The genes are TRBV7-2 and TRBJ2-1, with TRBD2 identical over 7 bases. Trimming removed 5 bases from V and 5 bases from J; junction bases left unmatched: 6. Germline values: CDR1 SGHTA, CDR2 FQGNSA. The CDR3 is 14 amino acids. The CDR3 loop is CASSRDYSNNEQFF. In DNA form, the CDR3 reads TGTGCCAGCAGCCGGGACTACTCAAACAATGAGCAGTTCTTC.

J is TRBJ1-1 and V is TRBV2; D is possibly TRBD1 (5 bases). V was clipped by 4 bases and J by 4 bases, with 10 bases between them. In germline, CDR1 is SNHLY, CDR2 FYNNEI. This CDR3 has 13 amino acids. Written as DNA, the CDR3 is TGTGCCAGCAGTGTGCCAGGGCTCACTGAAGCTTTCTTT. Encoded protein: CASSVPGLTEAFF.

J is TRBJ2-7 and V is TRBV6-5, with 12 bases lining up with TRBD2. This CDR3 is built from 14 residues. With 6 bases clipped from V and 5 bases from J, the junction kept 5 bases outside the gene matches. Germline V lookup: CDR1 MNHEY, CDR2 SVGAGI. DNA for the CDR3: TGTGCCAGCAGGTCTAGCGGGAGGGCCCACGAGCAGTACTTC. This sequence encodes CASRSSGRAHEQYF.

Worth noting for this clone: A read error is likely, as this CDR3 ends without the conserved phenylalanine or tryptophan. The limits of the CDR3 on the DNA are not certain, so only TCRdb's listed CDR3 is given. The V and J genes are TRBV20-1 and TRBJ1-2. Germline values: CDR1 DFQATT, CDR2 SNEGSKA (reference sequence). The length of the CDR3 is 10 amino acids, counting both ends. The CDR3 spells CSASGEGLAI.

CDR3 loop: CASSREVHNEQFF. CDR3 coding DNA: TGCGCCAGCAGCCGGGAGGTACACAATGAGCAGTTCTTC. This chain links TRBV5-1 with TRBJ2-1; 7 bases are shared with TRBD2. The V gene end was trimmed by 4 bases and the J gene end by 5 bases; junction bases not matched to a gene: 3. Germline-derived CDR1 and CDR2 are SGHRS and YFSETQ. CDR3 length: 13 residues.

The V call is TRBV7-2, the J call TRBJ2-1; the D gene is possibly TRBD2 (6 bases). Germline V gene lookup returns CDR1 SGHTA and CDR2 FQGNSA. The CDR3 has 15 amino acids. The V end lost 2 bases, the J end lost 8 bases, and 16 bases lay between the germline ends. The CDR3 reads CASSLTLRGRYEQFF. CDR3 DNA sequence: TGTGCCAGCAGCTTAACCCTCAGAGGGAGGTATGAGCAGTTCTTC.

The chain is built from TRBV6-5 and TRBJ2-7, with a weak D call TRBD1 (6 bases). V lost 0 bases, J lost 5 bases, and 14 bases lay in between. The CDR3 is 15 amino acids. Germline lookup yields CDR1 MNHEY and CDR2 SVGAGI. The CDR3 nucleotides are TGTGCCAGCAGTTACTCGACGCAGGGGTTTAACGAGCAGTACTTC. It is translated as CASSYSTQGFNEQYF.

The chain combines TRBV6-5 with TRBJ1-5, with D uncertain. V dropped 2 bases and J dropped 2 bases, with 10 bases sitting between them. The CDR3 is 15 residues long. Per the germline V gene, CDR1 is MNHEY and CDR2 is SVGAGI. The DNA of the CDR3 is TGTGCCAGCAGTTACGGGAGTCGGGGCAATCAGCCCCAGCATTTT. Protein product: CASSYGSRGNQPQHF.

The chain recombines TRBV6-1 with TRBJ1-5; D unresolved. V was cut by 2 bases and J by 2 bases, with 4 bases left in between. CDR3 length: 13 amino acids. CDR1 and CDR2 (germline): MNHNS, SASEGT. DNA for the CDR3: TGTGCCAGCAGTGAACCTGGCAATCAGCCCCAGCATTTT. This gives the protein CASSEPGNQPQHF.

The chain is built from TRBV21-1 and TRBJ2-5; no DNA check was done on the table's D call, TRBD1. TRBV21-1 is recorded as a pseudogene. There are 14 residues in the CDR3. The CDR3 sequence is CASSMRTDKETQYF. In nucleotides, the CDR3 is TGTGCCAGCAGCATGCGGACAGACAAAGAGACCCAGTACTTC.

Comment on this clone: This sequence may be a read error, since a much larger clone differs from it by one base. The chain couples TRBV11-2 to TRBJ1-2; D not certain. Trimming took 7 bases from V and 7 from J, leaving 16 bases between them. This CDR3 is 13 amino acids long. CDR1 and CDR2 (germline): SGHAT, FQNNGV. For the CDR3, the DNA is TGTGCCAGCAACCCGAGTGGTGTTCTTGGCTACACCTTC. Translation gives CASNPSGVLGYTF.

The chain employs TRBV6-2 or TRBV6-3 and TRBJ2-5; the match to TRBD2 covers 11 bases. V gave up 6 bases and J gave up 9 bases; unmatched junction bases: 12. The CDR3 totals 15 residues. CDR1 is MNHEY and CDR2 is SVGEGT in the germline V gene. The CDR3 region has the DNA TGTGCCAGCAGCAGCCACCACGAGGGACTAGCGGCCCAGTACTTC. Encoded protein: CASSSHHEGLAAQYF.

The chain has TRBV11-3 and TRBJ2-1, with 9 bases that match TRBD1. Germline V gene lookup returns CDR1 SGHNT and CDR2 YENEEA. After removal of 1 base from V and 6 bases from J, the junction contained 16 bases not matched to a gene. The CDR3 spans 19 residues. DNA of the CDR3: TGTGCCAGCAGCTTAGGCTTAATAACAGGGGGCCGCAGGAGCAATGAGCAGTTCTTC. Translating it yields CASSLGLITGGRRSNEQFF.

V usage is TRBV5-1 and J usage is TRBJ2-2, with D perhaps matching TRBD1 (5 bases). CDR3 length: 15 residues. Trimming left V 4 bases short and J 0 bases short, with 10 bases between. Germline CDR1 reads SGHRS; CDR2 reads YFSETQ. CDR3 in amino acids: CASSMDNTNTGELFF. In DNA, the CDR3 is TGCGCCAGCAGCATGGACAATACGAACACCGGGGAGCTGTTTTTT.

The chain joins TRBV18 to TRBJ1-2; no definite D call. CDR1 KGHSH and CDR2 LQKENI come from the germline V gene. The CDR3 is 13 residues long. V was pared by 2 bases and J by 2 bases, with 6 bases between. CDR3 residues: CASSPTVNYGYTF. CDR3 nucleotide sequence: TGTGCCAGCTCACCAACAGTCAACTATGGCTACACCTTC. The variable domain in full, completed from reference TRBV18 and TRBJ1-2, reads NAGVMQNPRHLVRRRGQEARLRCSPMKGHSHVYWYRQLPEEGLKFMVYLQKENIIDESGMPKERFSAEFPKEGPSILRIQQVVRGDSAAYFCASSPTVNYGYTFGSGTRLTVV.

The chain links TRBV7-9 to TRBJ1-3; 7 nucleotides align to TRBD1. The CDR3 length is 16 residues. Trimming removed 1 base from V and 3 bases from J; junction bases left unmatched: 6. Looked up from germline, CDR1 is SEHNR and CDR2 is FQNEAQ (reference sequence). The CDR3 DNA reads as TGTGCCAGCAGCTTAGGGGACAGCTCTCTTGGAAACACCATATATTTT. Amino acids: CASSLGDSSLGNTIYF.

The gene calls are TRBV6-5 and TRBJ1-4, with D unresolved. The CDR3 totals 12 residues. CDR1 is MNHEY and CDR2 is SVGAGI in the germline V gene. Trimming left V 6 bases short and J 8 bases short, with 10 bases between. The CDR3 here is CASSPSSEKLFF. The CDR3, as DNA: TGTGCCAGCAGCCCCAGTTCGGAAAAACTGTTTTTT.

The chain recombines TRBV19 with TRBJ2-7; 12 bases align to TRBD2. Germline assignment: CDR1 LNHDA and CDR2 SQIVND (reference sequence). V shed 1 base and J 2 bases; nucleotides not matched to a gene: 6. This CDR3 is built from 17 residues. CDR3: CASSIGTSGTIPYEQYF. CDR3 in DNA: TGTGCCAGTAGTATAGGGACTAGCGGGACTATTCCCTACGAGCAGTACTTC. Together with reference TRBV19 and TRBJ2-7, the CDR3 gives the full variable domain: DGGITQSPKYLFRKEGQNVTLSCEQNLNHDAMYWYRQDPGQGLRLIYYSQIVNDFQKGDIAEGYSVSREKKESFPLTVTSAQKNPTAFYLCASSIGTSGTIPYEQYFGPGTRLTVT.

J is TRBJ1-2 and V is TRBV6-5; D is possibly TRBD1 (6 bases). The ends were cut back, 9 bases at V and 3 bases at J, with 14 bases in the middle. This CDR3 spans 13 amino acids. In germline, CDR1 is MNHEY, CDR2 SVGAGI. CDR3 sequence reads: CASNRDLYYGYTF. The CDR3 DNA reads as TGTGCCAGTAACAGGGACCTGTACTATGGCTACACCTTC.

V and J are TRBV19 and TRBJ1-2; D may be TRBD1 (6 bases). Trimming stripped 11 bases from V and 3 bases from J, with 16 bases between. Germline CDR1 LNHDA, CDR2 SQIVND (reference sequence). The CDR3 sequence is 13 residues long. The CDR3 DNA sequence: TGTGCCGCACGAGAGGGGGAATACTATGGCTACACCTTC. Translated, it gives CAAREGEYYGYTF.

The chain joins TRBV5-1 to TRBJ2-3; D perhaps matches TRBD2 (6 bases). There are 16 residues in the CDR3. V gave up 4 bases and J gave up 2 bases, with 17 bases separating them. The germline gives CDR1 SGHRS, CDR2 YFSETQ. In DNA form, the CDR3 reads TGCGCCAGCAGCCGAGACCGGGGGACGAACACAGATACGCAGTATTTT. Residues: CASSRDRGTNTDTQYF.

This chain links TRBV10-3 with TRBJ2-7; 7 bases align to TRBD1. Per the germline V gene, CDR1 is ENHRY and CDR2 is SYGVKD. The CDR3 spans 15 residues. J lost 7 bases, V lost 4 bases, and 13 bases had no gene match. The CDR3: CAISVPGQSVGEQYF. In DNA form, the CDR3 reads TGTGCCATCAGTGTCCCGGGACAGTCAGTGGGGGAGCAGTACTTC.

The J gene is TRBJ2-5, the V gene TRBV3-1 (or the pseudogene TRBV3-2); 7 bases map to TRBD2. The ends lost 4 bases at V and 5 bases at J; junction bases unmatched: 7. From germline, CDR1 is LGHDT and CDR2 YNNKEL (reference sequence). The CDR3 is made up of 14 amino acids. The CDR3 protein is CASSRSVGGETQYF. In DNA form, the CDR3 reads TGTGCCAGCAGCCGTAGCGTCGGGGGGGAGACCCAGTACTTC.

This clone was recorded only once. V is TRBV7-6 and J is TRBJ2-1; TRBD1 agrees at 12 bases. The CDR3 spans 17 residues. V lost 4 bases to trimming and J lost 9 bases; unmatched junction nucleotides: 13. CDR1 is SGHVS and CDR2 is FNYEAQ in the germline V gene. Here the CDR3 DNA reads TGTGCCAGCAGCTCGGGGGACGGGACAGGGGGCCGGAGTGAGCAGTTCTTC. Amino acids: CASSSGDGTGGRSEQFF.

This clone occurred once. This chain links TRBV28 with TRBJ2-3; 13 bases are a match to TRBD2. Trimming removed 7 bases from V and 7 bases from J; junction bases left unmatched: 8. Germline values: CDR1 MDHEN, CDR2 SYDVKM. The CDR3 extends over 15 amino acids. The CDR3 here is CASTRTSGSSHTQYF. DNA of the CDR3: TGTGCCAGCACCAGGACTAGCGGGAGCTCACATACGCAGTATTTT.

CDR3 amino acids: CASSFLAGAREQFF. The DNA of the CDR3 is TGCGCCAGCAGCTTCCTAGCGGGAGCCAGGGAGCAGTTCTTC. The rearrangement uses TRBV5-1 and TRBJ2-1, with 10 positions matching TRBD2. Trimming removed 2 bases from V and 10 bases from J; junction bases left unmatched: 6. Per the germline V gene, CDR1 is SGHRS and CDR2 is YFSETQ. This CDR3 contains 14 residues.